Sequencing of this T cell receptor beta chain was carried out in a study of T cells expressing NK-cell markers. Looking at the study overall: Repertoire data for TCR beta were derived from sorted T cells (CD3+CD56+NKG2C+, CD3+CD56+NKG2C- and CD3+CD56-NKG2C+). Notes on the study in general: There remained a lack of clarity about HCMV specificity of expanded NKG2C+ T cell clones. The CD3+CD56-NKG2C+ fraction of a few donors was also led by these clonotypes. The dominant NKG2C+ clonotypes represented about 1.0-8% of CD8+ T cells in six donors.

Remarks on this clonotype: Its antigen is unidentified.

TCRdb reprocessed the 5' RACE reads and keeps a single row for each CDR3 protein, giving no DNA. The sample data list around 380,000 distinct CDR3 sequences. The V gene's germline CDR1 is SEHNR and CDR2 FQNEAQ (reference sequence). The CDR3 is 12 amino acids. The chain is built from TRBV7-9 and TRBJ2-1; checking the TCRdb D call of TRBD2 is not possible without DNA. The sample taken for sequencing was blood T cells: a sorted CD56 or NKG2C T cell subset, CD4+ or CD8+ T cells, or bulk PBMC T cells (not recorded which). This clonotype was sampled from a woman aged 45-59 years in good health. The CDR3 loop is CASSPTSGGQFF.